The TCR beta chain under discussion was sequenced for a study of blood T cell repertoires in COVID-19 (dated by TCRdb to the early 2020s). In terms of the full investigation: Samples covering the acute and convalescent phases of COVID-19 were provided by collaborators in the United States, Italy and Spain. The material from the prospective study consisted of cDNA or gDNA derived from T cells, B-cell-depleted T cells, or PBMCs. The dataset comprised deeply sampled blood TCRbeta repertoires from subjects exposed to, actively infected with, or recovered from COVID-19. The repertoires were made available in a free public database intended to serve as a resource for research on the immune response to SARS-CoV-2. Samples came from the ongoing ImmuneRACE study (first 160 participants) plus 1,254 subjects from 6 global collaborators. The sample metadata nearly always contained a de-identified subject ID, COVID-19 status, age in years and sex. Where available, HLA class I and class II types were obtained from metadata supplied by the sample provider rather than from assay-based typing.

In regard to this clone: What this receptor recognizes is not known. No base qualities exist here, and no much larger clone lies one base off it.

TCRbeta CDR3 regions were amplified from genomic DNA using the immunoSEQ Assay, a bias-controlled multiplex PCR. The source study handled its data this way. Nucleated cell counts per sample were estimated from amplification of reference gene primers within the assay. Sequence reads were collapsed and filtered to measure the absolute abundance of every unique TCRbeta CDR3 rearrangement. For each sample, productive Simpson clonality was calculated as the square root of Simpson's diversity index over productive rearrangements. The source is immuneACCESS, and TCRdb retained only in-frame sequences with V and J called. Part of the clones is not carried over; for the studies checked, unresolved V genes explain less than half of this, and the remainder is unexplained. The V and J calls and clone size come from that table; D and trimming were worked out from the DNA. For this sample the table gives about 71,000 clones, of which 90% were detected only once. Clones ranked in the top ten supply less than 6.5% of the sample.

The collaborating institutions used their own protocols to collect whole blood in K2EDTA tubes. For TCRbeta analysis, collaborators shipped samples in one of three forms: frozen whole blood, isolated PBMCs, or DNA extracted from either of those sample types. V gives up 0 bases and J gives up 3 bases, and the segment between their germline ends measures 11 bases. The CDR3 measures 15 amino acids from cysteine to phenylalanine. The sequence is cut down to CDR3 DNA, 45 bases in frame from base 1. CDR1 and CDR2 (MNHEY, SVGAGI) derive from the germline V gene. What the study reported, not specific to this receptor: Clinical and demographic metadata were provided uncurated, with the amount varying by source and participant.

The sample comprised peripheral blood. The V and J segments used are TRBV6-5 and TRBJ1-1; TRBD1 is a weak D gene call, 6 bases matching. The origin of this receptor is a woman aged 18-29 years with acute or convalescent COVID-19. The DNA sequence is as follows: TGTGCCAGCAGTTACTCTGGGGGGGCATACACTGAAGCTTTCTTT. This yields the protein CASSYSGGAYTEAFF.